Following are 6 T cell receptor beta chains from one sample sequenced in a study of control samples from healthy donors and cancer patients. The data were produced by immunoSEQ multiplex PCR, yet TCRdb's version contains in-frame clones alone and is incomplete. This sample has just over 80,000 clones, with approximately 94% found just once. The sequencing sample was made of blood. All receptors come from a woman between 18 and 29 years old in good health.

The CDR3 sequence is CAIRLGRDTEAFF. The CDR3 DNA sequence: TGTGCCATACGGCTAGGGAGGGACACTGAAGCTTTCTTT. The chain couples TRBV28 to TRBJ1-1; D call uncertain. Germline V CDR1 and CDR2: MDHEN, SYDVKM. The V end lost 10 bases, the J end lost 3 bases, and 15 bases lay between the germline ends. The CDR3 covers 13 residues.

The rearrangement joins TRBV5-6 to TRBJ2-5, with D tentatively TRBD1 or TRBD2 (5 bases each). CDR3 size: 15 residues. V lost 0 bases and J lost 5, with 14 bases in between. CDR1 is SGHDT, CDR2 YYEEEE, per germline. CDR3 sequence (DNA): TGTGCCAGCAGCTTGGCCCTAACTAGACAGGAGACCCAGTACTTC. Translating gives CASSLALTRQETQYF.

The chain recombines TRBV5-1 with TRBJ2-2; tentatively, D is TRBD1 (6 bases). This CDR3 region has 16 residues. CDR1 and CDR2 from the germline V gene are SGHRS and YFSETQ. V gave up 1 base and J gave up 3 bases, with 13 bases separating them. Here the CDR3 DNA reads TGCGCCAGCAGCTTGATTGCAGGACAGCACACCGGGGAGCTGTTTTTT. Its translation is CASSLIAGQHTGELFF.

The chain uses TRBV3-1 (or the pseudogene TRBV3-2) and TRBJ2-5, with 14 nucleotides matching TRBD2. This CDR3 contains 15 residues. The germline CDR1 and CDR2 sequences are LGHDT and YNNKEL (reference sequence). The J segment lost 12 bases and the V segment lost 8 bases, leaving 14 bases of the junction unmatched. CDR3 amino acids: CASHRTTSGRGREYF. CDR3 sequence (DNA): TGTGCCAGCCACCGAACGACTAGCGGGAGGGGCAGAGAGTACTTC.

The chain combines TRBV28 with TRBJ1-5; TRBD1 agrees at 7 bases. The V gene end was trimmed by 6 bases and the J gene end by 4 bases; junction bases not matched to a gene: 6. Germline V gene sequence: CDR1 MDHEN, CDR2 SYDVKM. The CDR3 length is 14 residues. The CDR3 nucleotides are TGTGCCAGCAGCCCAGGGGGGGGGAATCAGCCCCAGCATTTT. Translated: CASSPGGGNQPQHF.

The count of this clone is one. This chain uses TRBV15 with TRBJ1-2; possible D gene TRBD1, 5 bases. V lost 5 bases and J lost 6, with 19 bases in between. CDR1 LNHNV and CDR2 YYDKDF come from the germline V gene (reference sequence). There are 15 residues in the CDR3. CDR3 sequence (DNA): TGTGCCACCAGCTCCGGGGGTCACAGCGGTGATGGCTACACCTTC. It codes for CATSSGGHSGDGYTF.